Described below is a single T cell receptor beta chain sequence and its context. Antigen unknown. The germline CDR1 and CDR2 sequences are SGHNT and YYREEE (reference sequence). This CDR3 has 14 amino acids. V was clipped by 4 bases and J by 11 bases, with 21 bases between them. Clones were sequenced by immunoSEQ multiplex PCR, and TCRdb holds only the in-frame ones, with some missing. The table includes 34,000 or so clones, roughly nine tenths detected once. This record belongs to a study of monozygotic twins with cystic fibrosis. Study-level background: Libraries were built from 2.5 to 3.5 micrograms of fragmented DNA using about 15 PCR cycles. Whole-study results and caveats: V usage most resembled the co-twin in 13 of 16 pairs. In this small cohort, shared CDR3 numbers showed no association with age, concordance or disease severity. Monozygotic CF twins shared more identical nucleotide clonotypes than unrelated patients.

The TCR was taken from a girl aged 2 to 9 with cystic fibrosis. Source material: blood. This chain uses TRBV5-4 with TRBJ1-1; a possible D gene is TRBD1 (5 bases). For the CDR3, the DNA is TGTGCCAGCAGCGCCCGGGACGGCAAAGAAGGGGCTTTCTTT. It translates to CASSARDGKEGAFF.